This T cell receptor (beta chain) was sequenced during a study of CD8+ T cells in alopecia areata listed by TCRdb under 2018. Regarding the research as a whole: The treated patients, all with moderate-to-severe alopecia areata, were enrolled in an open-label pilot trial of oral tofacitinib given at 5 to 10 mg twice daily. RNA came from the PAXgene miRNA kit for fixed scalp, the miRNeasy kit for PBMCs, and the RNeasy kit for mouse skin. TCRbeta CDR3 regions were amplified by immunoSEQ multiplex PCR using 35 Vbeta forward and 13 Jbeta reverse primers. Biopsies were taken from tofacitinib-treated patients at baseline and at 4 and 24 weeks of treatment, and a later scalp biopsy was taken in several of the tofacitinib-treated patients. Scalp clonality was compared among normal scalp (n=4), patchy alopecia areata scalp (n=8), and alopecia totalis/universalis scalp (n=8). Tofacitinib was administered for 6 to 18 months, and 6 months of follow-up off drug were then conducted to assess delayed response and recurrence. In humans, TCRbeta sequencing was performed on scalp tissue and on sorted CD4+ and CD8+ peripheral blood T cells from healthy controls and from patients with patchy or totalis/universalis alopecia areata. In both human patients and the C3H/HeJ mouse model, the study applied high-throughput TCRbeta sequencing to look at T cell clonal expansion in alopecia areata.

Relative to germline, V is missing 0 bases and J is missing 1 base, with 0 bases of the junction outside any gene match. CDR1 and CDR2 (MGHRA, YSYEKL) derive from the germline V gene. The cysteine opens and the phenylalanine closes a CDR3 of 15 amino acids. Only the CDR3 portion is preserved as DNA: 45 bases, with reading frame beginning at the first base. The investigation overall reported the following: TCR sequences shared between patients were less clear than in mice, possibly partly because of HLA diversity in the patient population. Compared with normal scalp, lesional scalp had higher clonality and more expanded CD8+ clones, particularly in alopecia totalis/universalis, a pattern that suggests antigenic drive. Unlike mouse skin, where gammadelta T cells dominate, normal human skin contains resident alphabeta T cells that get sequenced too, which complicates analysis of the scalp TCR repertoire.

What the time point label conveys for this sample: baseline before oral tofacitinib. Lesional scalp punch biopsies and peripheral blood were collected from alopecia areata patients. After PBMCs were isolated by density centrifugation and stained for CD3, CD4 and CD8, a FACSAria was used to sort CD4+ and CD8+ T cells. Libraries were prepared through the immunoSEQ multiplex PCR assay. RNA was extracted from all samples and reverse transcribed into cDNA, which served as template for TCR sequencing. First-strand cDNA was synthesized using SuperScript III with a 2:1 mix of oligo-dT and random hexamers. Amplification bias was assessed with a synthetic immune receptor repertoire, and residual bias was removed computationally. The paper's processing steps were these. After raw reads were preprocessed to remove errors, the CDR3 was defined following IMGT conventions as running from the conserved cysteine to phenylalanine. Clonality was calculated as 1 minus Shannon entropy normalized by log2 of the number of productive unique TCRs. Whether scalp clones were CD4 or CD8 was inferred by matching scalp TCRbeta sequences against CD4 and CD8 repertoires sorted from blood. TCRdb obtained this table from immuneACCESS and retained in-frame rearrangements with V and J assigned. These tables miss some clones; where compared with another copy, unresolved V genes account for less than half of the shortfall, and the remainder is unexplained. The V and J calls and clone size come from that table; D and trimming were worked out from the DNA. This sample lists approximately 66,000 clones; roughly 60% were detected once. Roughly 18% of the sample goes to the ten largest clones.

Remarks on this clone: Its recognized antigen is unknown. No much larger clonotype is one base removed from it; base qualities were not supplied.

The sequencing used CD8+ T cells sorted from blood, collected at week 0. The rearranged chain carries TRBV4-1 and TRBJ2-7, and 10 junction bases match TRBD2. The receptor was derived from a human donor with alopecia areata. The CDR3 protein sequence reads: CASSQDSGGSYEQYF. In nucleotide form, the sequence is TGCGCCAGCAGCCAAGATAGCGGGGGGTCCTACGAGCAGTACTTC.